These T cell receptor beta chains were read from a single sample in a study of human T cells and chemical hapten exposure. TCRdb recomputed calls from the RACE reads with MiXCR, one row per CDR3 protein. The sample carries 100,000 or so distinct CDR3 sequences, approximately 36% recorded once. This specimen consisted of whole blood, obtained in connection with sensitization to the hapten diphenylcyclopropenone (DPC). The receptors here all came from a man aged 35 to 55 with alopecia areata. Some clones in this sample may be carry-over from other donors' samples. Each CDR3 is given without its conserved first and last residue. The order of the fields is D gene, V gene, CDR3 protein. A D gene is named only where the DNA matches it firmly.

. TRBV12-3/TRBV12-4 ASSFKNEQF
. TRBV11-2 ASSLGGPASSYEQY
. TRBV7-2 ASSPVPKGNTQY
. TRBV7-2 ASTVDGPGNTEAF
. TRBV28 ASSFPDGGRMNTEAF
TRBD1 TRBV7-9 ASSLFGTGAYEQY
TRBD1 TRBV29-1 SVETGSTDTQY
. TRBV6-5 ASSYQDGTYEQY
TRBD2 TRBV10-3 AISELAPGLAGTDTQY
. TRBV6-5 ASSYSPRGEGTQY
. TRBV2 ASSPREQDTQY
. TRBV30 AWSVSDINTEAF
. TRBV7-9 ASSRQVDVQTQY
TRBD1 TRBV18 ASANTGTEERKLF
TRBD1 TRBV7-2 ASSDVTGIGNYGYT
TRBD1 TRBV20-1 SAIRDRVGGANVLT
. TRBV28 ASSFRQIQETQY
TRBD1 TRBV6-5 ASSSTRPLRDRGEKLF
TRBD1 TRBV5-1 ASSPPETGGTEAF
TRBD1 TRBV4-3 ASSQDPQGAFVAKNIQY
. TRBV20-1 SASPGPGNGYT
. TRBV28 ASKDATGSTEQY
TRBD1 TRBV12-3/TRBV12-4 ASSKQGATYEQY
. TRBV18 ASSPPVTAGANVLT
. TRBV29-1 SVDTGSRSEQF
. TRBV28 ASSSPGTRASYEQY
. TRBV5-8 ATINLGQGETQY
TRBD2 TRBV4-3 ASSQKLRTSGYADTQY
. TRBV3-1 ASSQDLRAGRSYGYT
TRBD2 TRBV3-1 ASSQFSRLAGGTYNEQF
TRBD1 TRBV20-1 SAGQGGQPQH
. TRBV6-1 ASRRGVASTDTQY
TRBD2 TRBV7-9 ASSGTSVTDTQY
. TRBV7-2 ASSLELSTDTQY
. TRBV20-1 SALGEGGDTQY